This entry lists 16 T cell receptor beta chains sequenced from one sample in a study of cytomegalovirus exposure and HLA in healthy donors. With 60 Vbeta and 13 Jbeta primers, the PCR was carried out. Using immunoSEQ multiplex PCR, the repertoire was profiled, and TCRdb retains in-frame clones only, with some absent. The sample yields roughly 120,000 clones, 15% seen once. The sequencing input was PBMCs. These receptors came from a woman younger than 35 in good health and CMV-seronegative.

This clone was picked up a small number of times. V and J are TRBV27 and TRBJ2-7; 10 bases map to TRBD2. Germline V gene sequence: CDR1 MNHEY, CDR2 SMNVEV (reference sequence). This CDR3 spans 14 amino acids. V gave up 4 bases and J gave up 9 bases; unmatched junction bases: 9. CDR3 coding DNA: TGTGCCAGCAGTTCTAGCGGGAGAGCGGTGGGGCAGTACTTC. Protein product: CASSSSGRAVGQYF.

The chain carries TRBV29-1 and TRBJ2-2; D is undetermined. The CDR3 is 15 amino acids. Trimming stripped 4 bases from V and 3 bases from J, with 15 bases between. Per germline, CDR1 SQVTM and CDR2 ANQGSEA. CDR3 in DNA: TGCAGCGTTGGTGGTCGGTTTTCGGACACCGGGGAGCTGTTTTTT. This sequence encodes CSVGGRFSDTGELFF.

This clone has just a few counts. The rearrangement joins TRBV30 to TRBJ2-7; maybe TRBD2 (5 bases). Per the germline V gene, CDR1 is GTSNPN and CDR2 is SVGIG (reference sequence). Trimming stripped 2 bases from V and 3 bases from J, with 14 bases between. There are 14 residues in the CDR3. This CDR3 reads CAWSLLEAVYEQYF. Written as DNA, the CDR3 is TGTGCCTGGAGTCTCTTGGAGGCGGTCTACGAGCAGTACTTC.

The chain combines TRBV7-9 with TRBJ2-7; D perhaps matches TRBD1 (6 bases). Trimming removed 0 bases from V and 6 bases from J, with 9 bases in between. CDR1 and CDR2 from the germline V gene are SEHNR and FQNEAQ (reference sequence). The CDR3 consists of 13 residues. CDR3 coding DNA: TGTGCCAGCAGCTTAGCGGGGGCGACCGAGCAGTACTTC. It specifies CASSLAGATEQYF.

J is TRBJ2-6 and V is TRBV5-6, with 10 bases aligning to TRBD1. The CDR3 is 17 residues long. V shed 5 bases and J 2 bases; nucleotides not matched to a gene: 7. The V gene's germline CDR1 is SGHDT and CDR2 YYEEEE. CDR3 sequence reads: CASRLDRGRTGANVLTF. The CDR3 bases are TGTGCCAGCAGATTAGACAGGGGGCGGACTGGGGCCAACGTCCTGACTTTC.

This clone was counted only a few times. This sequence joins TRBV5-1 and TRBJ2-1; 11 bases agree with TRBD2. Trimming took 8 bases from V and 0 from J; bases not matched to a gene: 16. Germline assignment: CDR1 SGHRS and CDR2 YFSETQ. There are 19 residues in the CDR3. Written as DNA, the CDR3 is TGCGCCAGACTTTCCTACCTTAGCGGGGGGGCCTCCTCCTACAATGAGCAGTTCTTC. Encoded protein: CARLSYLSGGASSYNEQFF.

This clone turned up a few times. V and J are TRBV6-5 and TRBJ2-2; TRBD2 aligns across 12 bases. CDR1 MNHEY and CDR2 SVGAGI come from the germline V gene. There are 15 residues in the CDR3. The V gene end was trimmed by 8 bases and the J gene end by 8 bases; junction bases not matched to a gene: 9. The CDR3 protein is CASLKASGRAGELFF. CDR3 in DNA: TGTGCCAGCCTGAAAGCTAGCGGGAGGGCTGGGGAGCTGTTTTTT.

The rearrangement uses TRBV20-1 and TRBJ2-5; 8 bases line up with TRBD2. Germline lookup yields CDR1 DFQATT and CDR2 SNEGSKA (reference sequence). Losses at the gene ends were 4 bases for V and 9 bases for J; bases not matched to a gene: 1. The CDR3 consists of 10 residues. DNA of the CDR3: TGCAGTGCTACGGGGGGGGCCCAGTACTTC. This encodes CSATGGAQYF.

The chain links TRBV9 to TRBJ1-1; a weak D match, TRBD1 (6 bases). Germline V gene lookup returns CDR1 SGDLS and CDR2 YYNGEE. Trimming took 4 bases from V and 4 from J, leaving 14 bases between them. This CDR3 comprises 14 residues. The CDR3 bases are TGTGCCAGCAGCATAGTACAGGGCGGCACTGAAGCTTTCTTT. This codes for CASSIVQGGTEAFF.

The chain couples TRBV9 to TRBJ1-6; D is possibly TRBD1 (6 bases). Trimming took 3 bases from V and 0 from J, leaving 13 bases between them. CDR1 and CDR2 from the germline V gene are SGDLS and YYNGEE. The CDR3 is 17 amino acids. The CDR3 DNA follows: TGTGCCAGCAGCGCCGGGACAACAAGCTCCTATAATTCACCCCTCCACTTT. Protein: CASSAGTTSSYNSPLHF.

Worth noting for this clone: A read error may account for a junction end that differs from germline. V usage is TRBV5-1 and J usage is TRBJ1-2; no clear D gene. This CDR3 contains 15 residues. Germline CDR1 and CDR2: SGHRS and YFSETQ. The CDR3 protein is CASSLGDGVSYGSTF. The CDR3 nucleotides read TGCGCCAGCAGCTTGGGTGACGGAGTAAGCTATGGCTCCACCTTC.

V usage is TRBV11-2 and J usage is TRBJ2-1; D may be TRBD1 (5 bases). The CDR3 extends over 15 amino acids. Germline CDR1 SGHAT, CDR2 FQNNGV. The V end was cut by 1 base, the J end by 8 bases, with 15 bases between. This CDR3 is CASSLVWGQSDEQFF. DNA of the CDR3: TGTGCCAGCAGCTTAGTTTGGGGCCAGTCGGATGAGCAGTTCTTC.

As to this clone: An end of the junction differs from the germline gene, which may be a read error. The gene calls are TRBV28 and TRBJ1-1; TRBD1 agrees at 8 bases. Germline CDR1 MDHEN, CDR2 SYDVKM. The CDR3 is 15 amino acids. The CDR3 nucleotides read TGTGCCAGCAGTCTATGGACAGGGCCGAGCACTGAAGCTTTCTTT. It yields the protein CASSLWTGPSTEAFF.

The chain combines TRBV5-4 with TRBJ2-7; D not certain. There are 14 residues in the CDR3. Looked up from germline, CDR1 is SGHNT and CDR2 is YYREEE (reference sequence). The V and J ends lost 3 bases and 2 bases respectively, with 12 bases between them. CDR3 nucleotide sequence: TGTGCCAGCAGCTCCCGAACAGCCCCCTACGAGCAGTACTTC. Translating it yields CASSSRTAPYEQYF. The variable domain in full, completed from reference TRBV5-4 and TRBJ2-7, reads ETGVTQSPTHLIKTRGQQVTLRCSSQSGHNTVSWYQQALGQGPQFIFQYYREEENGRGNFPPRFSGLQFPNYSSELNVNALELDDSALYLCASSSRTAPYEQYFGPGTRLTVT.

The CDR3 DNA sequence: TGTGCCTGGATAGTTCCGGGACAAAAGAACACTGAAGCTTTCTTT. This sequence encodes CAWIVPGQKNTEAFF. The chain combines TRBV30 with TRBJ1-1; maybe TRBD1 (6 bases). V was shortened by 4 bases and J by 1 base, with 16 bases between the two germline ends. The CDR3 runs to 15 residues. Germline CDR1 and CDR2: GTSNPN and SVGIG (reference sequence).

This chain links TRBV4-1 with TRBJ2-2; 8 bases line up with TRBD2. Germline-derived CDR1 and CDR2 are MGHRA and YSYEKL. With V trimmed by 6 bases and J by 5 bases, 17 bases remained unmatched. CDR3 size: 18 residues. The CDR3 sequence: CASSLPREGRGRTGELFF. The CDR3 region has the DNA TGCGCCAGCAGTCTCCCCAGGGAAGGGCGCGGGAGGACCGGGGAGCTGTTTTTT.